This is a list of T cell receptor beta chains from one sample in a study of shared clonotypes between healthy human individuals. Sequencing was performed with immunoSEQ multiplex PCR; in TCRdb, only in-frame clones are kept and a portion is missing. The sample holds around 2.3 million clones, around 95% seen once. Sequenced input: naive CD4+ T cells sorted from blood. All receptors derive from a man in his late teens or twenties in good health. Each CDR3 is given with its conserved first and last residue. The D gene is left open where the match is weak.

NA	TRBJ2-6	TRBV6-6	CASNSRISGANVLTF	TGTGCCAGCAATAGCCGGATCTCTGGGGCCAACGTCCTGACTTTC
NA	TRBJ1-6	TRBV2	CASSPTFSPLHF	TGTGCCAGCAGTCCGACTTTTTCACCCCTCCACTTT
NA	TRBJ1-3	TRBV30	CAWSVLPGTIYF	TGTGCCTGGAGTGTATTGCCAGGGACCATATATTTT
TRBD2	TRBJ2-7	TRBV5-1	CASSSGLAVHEQYF	TGCGCCAGCAGCTCGGGACTAGCAGTCCACGAGCAGTACTTC
TRBD2	TRBJ2-3	TRBV5-1	CASSLAGDRTDTQYF	TGCGCCAGCAGCTTAGCGGGGGATCGCACAGATACGCAGTATTTT
NA	TRBJ1-2	TRBV19	CASSNWGRTPGYTF	TGTGCCAGTAGTAACTGGGGGAGGACACCGGGCTACACCTTC
TRBD1	TRBJ2-2	TRBV18	CASSLQGDGTGELFF	TGTGCCAGCTCGCTTCAGGGGGACGGAACCGGGGAGCTGTTTTTT
NA	TRBJ2-2	TRBV4-3	CASSQVSGWVGELFF	TGCGCCAGCAGCCAAGTGAGCGGGTGGGTCGGGGAGCTGTTTTTT
TRBD1	TRBJ2-2	TRBV30	CAWSAGTGFRGTGELFF	TGTGCCTGGAGTGCCGGGACAGGGTTTAGAGGGACCGGGGAGCTGTTTTTT
TRBD2	TRBJ2-6	TRBV7-4	CASSLSSGVLSGANVLTF	TGTGCCAGCAGCTTAAGTAGCGGGGTCCTCTCTGGGGCCAACGTCCTGACTTTC
NA	TRBJ2-3	TRBV10-3	CAITDNTDTQYF	TGTGCCATCACCGACAACACAGATACGCAGTATTTT